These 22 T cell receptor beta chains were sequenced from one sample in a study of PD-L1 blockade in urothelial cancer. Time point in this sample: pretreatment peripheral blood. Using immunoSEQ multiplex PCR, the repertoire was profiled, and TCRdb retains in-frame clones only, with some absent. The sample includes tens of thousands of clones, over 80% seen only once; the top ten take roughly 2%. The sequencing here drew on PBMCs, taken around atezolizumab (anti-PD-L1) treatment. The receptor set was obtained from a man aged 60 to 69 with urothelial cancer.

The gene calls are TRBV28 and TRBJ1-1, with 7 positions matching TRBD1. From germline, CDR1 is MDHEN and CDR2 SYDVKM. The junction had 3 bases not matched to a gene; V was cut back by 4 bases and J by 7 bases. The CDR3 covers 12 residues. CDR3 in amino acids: CASSWGQSEAFF. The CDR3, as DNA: TGTGCCAGCAGTTGGGGACAGAGTGAAGCTTTCTTT.

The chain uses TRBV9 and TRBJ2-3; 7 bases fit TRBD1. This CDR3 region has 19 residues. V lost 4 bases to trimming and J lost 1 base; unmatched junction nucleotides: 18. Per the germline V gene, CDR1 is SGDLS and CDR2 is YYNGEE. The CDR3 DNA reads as TGTGCCAGCAGCCCCCACCCCTTAGGGGGCCTCTCTGGCACAGATACGCAGTATTTT. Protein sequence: CASSPHPLGGLSGTDTQYF.

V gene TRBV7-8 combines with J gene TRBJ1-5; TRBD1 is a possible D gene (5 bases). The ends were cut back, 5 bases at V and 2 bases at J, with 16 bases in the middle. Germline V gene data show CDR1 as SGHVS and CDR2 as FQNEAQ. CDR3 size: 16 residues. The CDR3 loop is CASSPTWGDGNQPQHF. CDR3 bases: TGTGCCAGCAGCCCGACTTGGGGCGACGGCAATCAGCCCCAGCATTTT.

The CDR3 DNA sequence: TGTACGAGCCACCTGGCAGGGGGGACAGATACGCAGTATTTT. It codes for CTSHLAGGTDTQYF. The rearrangement links TRBV6-1 to TRBJ2-3, with D perhaps TRBD1 (7 bases). The germline CDR1 and CDR2 sequences are MNHNS and SASEGT. The CDR3 runs to 14 residues.

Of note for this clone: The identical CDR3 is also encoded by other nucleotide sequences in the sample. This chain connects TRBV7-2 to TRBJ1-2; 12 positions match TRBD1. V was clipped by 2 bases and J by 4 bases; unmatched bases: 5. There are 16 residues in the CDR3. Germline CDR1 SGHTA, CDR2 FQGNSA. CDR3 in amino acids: CASSLTGTGGAYGYTF. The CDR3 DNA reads TGTGCCAGCAGCTTAACCGGGACAGGGGGCGCCTATGGCTACACCTTC.

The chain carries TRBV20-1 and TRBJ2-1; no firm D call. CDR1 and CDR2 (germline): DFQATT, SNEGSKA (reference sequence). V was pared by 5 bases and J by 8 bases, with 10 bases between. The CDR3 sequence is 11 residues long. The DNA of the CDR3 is TGCAGTGCTGACACTTGGGATGAGCAGTTCTTC. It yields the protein CSADTWDEQFF.

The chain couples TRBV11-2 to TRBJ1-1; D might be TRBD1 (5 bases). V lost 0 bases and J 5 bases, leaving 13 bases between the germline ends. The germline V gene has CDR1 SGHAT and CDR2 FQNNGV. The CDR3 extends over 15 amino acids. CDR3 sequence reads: CASSLDPSGGTEAFF. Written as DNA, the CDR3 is TGTGCCAGCAGCTTAGATCCCTCCGGGGGTACTGAAGCTTTCTTT.

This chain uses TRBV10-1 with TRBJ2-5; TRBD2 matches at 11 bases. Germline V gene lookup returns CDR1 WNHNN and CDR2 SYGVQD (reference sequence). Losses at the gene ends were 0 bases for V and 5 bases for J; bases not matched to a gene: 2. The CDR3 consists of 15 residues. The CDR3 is CASSESLAGGETQYF. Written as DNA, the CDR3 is TGCGCCAGCAGTGAGTCCCTAGCGGGAGGTGAGACCCAGTACTTC.

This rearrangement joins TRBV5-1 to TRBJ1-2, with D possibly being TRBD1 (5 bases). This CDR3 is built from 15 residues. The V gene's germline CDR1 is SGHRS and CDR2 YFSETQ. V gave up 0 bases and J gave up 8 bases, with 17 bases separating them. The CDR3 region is CASSLVRGGGSGYTF. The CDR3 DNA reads TGCGCCAGCAGCTTGGTACGCGGTGGGGGGAGCGGCTACACCTTC. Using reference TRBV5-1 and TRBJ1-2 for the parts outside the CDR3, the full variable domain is KAGVTQTPRYLIKTRGQQVTLSCSPISGHRSVSWYQQTPGQGLQFLFEYFSETQRNKGNFPGRFSGRQFSNSRSEMNVSTLELGDSALYLCASSLVRGGGSGYTFGSGTRLTVV.

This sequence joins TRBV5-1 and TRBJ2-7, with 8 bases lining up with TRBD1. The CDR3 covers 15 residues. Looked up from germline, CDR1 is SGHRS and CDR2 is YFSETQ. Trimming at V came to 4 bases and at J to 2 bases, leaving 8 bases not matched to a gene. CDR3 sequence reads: CASSEWQGATYEQYF. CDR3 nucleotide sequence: TGCGCCAGCAGCGAGTGGCAGGGGGCGACCTACGAGCAGTACTTC. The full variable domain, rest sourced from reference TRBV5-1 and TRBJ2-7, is KAGVTQTPRYLIKTRGQQVTLSCSPISGHRSVSWYQQTPGQGLQFLFEYFSETQRNKGNFPGRFSGRQFSNSRSEMNVSTLELGDSALYLCASSEWQGATYEQYFGPGTRLTVT.

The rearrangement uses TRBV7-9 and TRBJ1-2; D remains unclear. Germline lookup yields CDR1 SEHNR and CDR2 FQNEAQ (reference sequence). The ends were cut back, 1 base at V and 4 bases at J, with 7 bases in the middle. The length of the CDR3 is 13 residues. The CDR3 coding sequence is TGTGCCAGCAGCTTAGGGAGTGTCTATGGCTACACCTTC. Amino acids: CASSLGSVYGYTF.

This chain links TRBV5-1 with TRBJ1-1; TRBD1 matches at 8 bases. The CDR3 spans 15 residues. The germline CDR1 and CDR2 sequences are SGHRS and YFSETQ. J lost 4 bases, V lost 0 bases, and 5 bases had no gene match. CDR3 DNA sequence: TGCGCCAGCAGCTTGGGTAACAGGGGGAGCACTGAAGCTTTCTTT. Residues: CASSLGNRGSTEAFF. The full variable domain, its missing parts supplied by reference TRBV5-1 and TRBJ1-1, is KAGVTQTPRYLIKTRGQQVTLSCSPISGHRSVSWYQQTPGQGLQFLFEYFSETQRNKGNFPGRFSGRQFSNSRSEMNVSTLELGDSALYLCASSLGNRGSTEAFFGQGTRLTVV.

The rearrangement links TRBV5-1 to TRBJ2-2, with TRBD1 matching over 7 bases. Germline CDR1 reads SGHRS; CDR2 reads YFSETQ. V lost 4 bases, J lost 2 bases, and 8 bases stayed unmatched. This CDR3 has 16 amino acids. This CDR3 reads CASSPPGQINTGELFF. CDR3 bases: TGCGCCAGCAGCCCGCCGGGACAGATCAACACCGGGGAGCTGTTTTTT.

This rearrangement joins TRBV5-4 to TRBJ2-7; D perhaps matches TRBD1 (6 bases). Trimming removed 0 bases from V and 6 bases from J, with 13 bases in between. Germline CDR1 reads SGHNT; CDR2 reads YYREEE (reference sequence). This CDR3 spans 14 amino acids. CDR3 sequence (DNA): TGTGCCAGCAGCTTGGATCAGGGACATCGCGAGCAGTACTTC. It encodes CASSLDQGHREQYF.

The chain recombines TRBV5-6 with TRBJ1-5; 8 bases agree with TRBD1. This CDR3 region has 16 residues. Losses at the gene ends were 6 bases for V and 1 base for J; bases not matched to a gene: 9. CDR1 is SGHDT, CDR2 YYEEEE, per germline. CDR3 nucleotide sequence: TGTGCCAGCACCCGTTTGGCAGGGGGCAGCAATCAGCCCCAGCATTTT. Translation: CASTRLAGGSNQPQHF. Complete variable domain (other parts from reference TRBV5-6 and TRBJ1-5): DAGVTQSPTHLIKTRGQQVTLRCSPKSGHDTVSWYQQALGQGPQFIFQYYEEEERQRGNFPDRFSGHQFPNYSSELNVNALLLGDSALYLCASTRLAGGSNQPQHFGDGTRLSIL.

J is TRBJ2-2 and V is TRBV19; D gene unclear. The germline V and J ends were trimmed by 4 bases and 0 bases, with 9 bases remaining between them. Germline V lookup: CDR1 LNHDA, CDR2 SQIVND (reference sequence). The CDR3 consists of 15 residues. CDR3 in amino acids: CASSTEASNTGELFF. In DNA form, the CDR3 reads TGTGCCAGTAGTACCGAAGCTTCGAACACCGGGGAGCTGTTTTTT.

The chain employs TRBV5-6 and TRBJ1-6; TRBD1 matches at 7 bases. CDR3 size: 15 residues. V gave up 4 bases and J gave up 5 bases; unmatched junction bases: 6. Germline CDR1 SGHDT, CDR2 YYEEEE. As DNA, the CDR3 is TGTGCCAGCAGCCCCACGGGACAGAATAATTCACCCCTCCACTTT. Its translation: CASSPTGQNNSPLHF.

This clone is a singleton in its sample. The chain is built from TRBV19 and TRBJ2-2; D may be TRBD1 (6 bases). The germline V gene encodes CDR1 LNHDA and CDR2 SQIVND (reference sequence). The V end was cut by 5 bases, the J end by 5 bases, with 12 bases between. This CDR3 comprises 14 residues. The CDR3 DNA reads TGTGCCAGTAGTTCCCAGGGGTGGACCGGGGAGCTGTTTTTT. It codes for CASSSQGWTGELFF.

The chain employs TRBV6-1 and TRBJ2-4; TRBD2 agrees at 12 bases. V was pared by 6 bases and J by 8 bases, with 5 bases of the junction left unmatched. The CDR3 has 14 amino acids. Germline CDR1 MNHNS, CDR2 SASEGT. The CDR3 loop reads CASRLAGGRDIQYF. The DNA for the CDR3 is TGTGCCAGCAGGCTAGCGGGGGGGCGAGACATTCAGTACTTC.

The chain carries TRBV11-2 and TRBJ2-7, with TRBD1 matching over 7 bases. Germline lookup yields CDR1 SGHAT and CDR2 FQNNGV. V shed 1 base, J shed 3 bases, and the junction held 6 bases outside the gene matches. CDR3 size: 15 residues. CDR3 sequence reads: CASSLGQGDFYEQYF. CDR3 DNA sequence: TGTGCCAGCAGCTTAGGGCAGGGGGATTTCTACGAGCAGTACTTC.

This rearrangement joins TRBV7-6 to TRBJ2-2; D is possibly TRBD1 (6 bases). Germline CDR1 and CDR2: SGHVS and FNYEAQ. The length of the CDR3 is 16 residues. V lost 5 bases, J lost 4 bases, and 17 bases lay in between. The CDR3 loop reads CASSIRTGSATGELFF. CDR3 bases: TGTGCCAGCAGCATTCGTACAGGGAGCGCCACCGGGGAGCTGTTTTTT.

CDR3 bases: TGTGCCAGCTTGACTCGGGGGGCGTCTGATACGCAGTATTTT. This encodes CASLTRGASDTQYF. The chain has TRBV2 and TRBJ2-3; a weak D match, TRBD2 (7 bases). The CDR3 covers 14 residues. CDR1 is SNHLY, CDR2 FYNNEI, per germline. V was cut by 8 bases and J by 6 bases, with 18 bases left in between.